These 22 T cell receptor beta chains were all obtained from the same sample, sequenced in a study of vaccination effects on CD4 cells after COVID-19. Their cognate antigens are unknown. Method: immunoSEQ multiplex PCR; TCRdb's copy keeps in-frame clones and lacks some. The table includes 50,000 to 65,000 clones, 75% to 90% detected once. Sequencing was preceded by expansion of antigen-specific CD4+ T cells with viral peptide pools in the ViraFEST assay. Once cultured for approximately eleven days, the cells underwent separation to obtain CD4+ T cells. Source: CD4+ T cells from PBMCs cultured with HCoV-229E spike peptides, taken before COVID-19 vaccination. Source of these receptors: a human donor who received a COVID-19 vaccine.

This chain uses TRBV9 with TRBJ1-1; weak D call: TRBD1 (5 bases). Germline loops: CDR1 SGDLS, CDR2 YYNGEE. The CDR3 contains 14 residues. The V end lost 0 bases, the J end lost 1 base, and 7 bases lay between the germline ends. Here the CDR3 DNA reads TGTGCCAGCAGCGTAGATCAGGGGAACACTGAAGCTTTCTTT. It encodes CASSVDQGNTEAFF. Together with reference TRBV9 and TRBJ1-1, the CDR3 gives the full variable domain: DSGVTQTPKHLITATGQRVTLRCSPRSGDLSVYWYQQSLDQGLQFLIQYYNGEERAKGNILERFSAQQFPDLHSELNLSSLELGDSALYFCASSVDQGNTEAFFGQGTRLTVV.

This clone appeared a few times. This CDR3 is CASSMGQGGGTYNSPLHF. CDR3 bases: TGTGCCAGCAGCATGGGACAGGGCGGCGGTACATATAATTCACCCCTCCACTTT. The chain combines TRBV7-2 with TRBJ1-6; 9 bases align to TRBD1. Trimming removed 5 bases from V and 4 bases from J; junction bases left unmatched: 12. This CDR3 spans 18 amino acids. Germline V lookup: CDR1 SGHTA, CDR2 FQGNSA.

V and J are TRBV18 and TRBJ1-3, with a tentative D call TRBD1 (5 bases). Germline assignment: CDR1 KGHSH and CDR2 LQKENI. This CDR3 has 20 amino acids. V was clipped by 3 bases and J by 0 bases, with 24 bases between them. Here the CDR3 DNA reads TGTGCCAGCTCACCGGATTGGGGCCGAGGGAGAAAAAACTCTGGAAACACCATATATTTT. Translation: CASSPDWGRGRKNSGNTIYF.

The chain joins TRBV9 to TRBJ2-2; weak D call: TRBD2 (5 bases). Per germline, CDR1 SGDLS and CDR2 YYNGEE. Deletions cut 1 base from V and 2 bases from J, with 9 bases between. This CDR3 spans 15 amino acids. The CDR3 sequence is CASSVSGVNTGELFF. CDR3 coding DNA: TGTGCCAGCAGCGTATCCGGGGTTAACACCGGGGAGCTGTTTTTT.

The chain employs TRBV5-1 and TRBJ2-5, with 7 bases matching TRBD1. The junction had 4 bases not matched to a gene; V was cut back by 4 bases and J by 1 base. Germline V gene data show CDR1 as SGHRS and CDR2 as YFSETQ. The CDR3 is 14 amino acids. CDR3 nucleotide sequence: TGCGCCAGCAGCCCGGGACAGATCCAAGAGACCCAGTACTTC. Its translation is CASSPGQIQETQYF.

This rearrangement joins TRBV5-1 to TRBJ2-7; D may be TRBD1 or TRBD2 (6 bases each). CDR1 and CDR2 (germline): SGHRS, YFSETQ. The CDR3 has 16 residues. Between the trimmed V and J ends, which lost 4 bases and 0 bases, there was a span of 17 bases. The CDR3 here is CASSERAGARSYEQYV. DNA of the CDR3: TGCGCCAGCAGCGAGCGGGCAGGGGCGCGCTCCTACGAGCAGTACGTC.

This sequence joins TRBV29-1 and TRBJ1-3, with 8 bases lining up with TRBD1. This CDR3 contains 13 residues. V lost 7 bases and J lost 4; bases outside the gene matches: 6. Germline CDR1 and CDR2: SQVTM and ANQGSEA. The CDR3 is CSADREGGNTIYF. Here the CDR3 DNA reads TGCAGCGCGGACAGGGAAGGAGGAAACACCATATATTTT.

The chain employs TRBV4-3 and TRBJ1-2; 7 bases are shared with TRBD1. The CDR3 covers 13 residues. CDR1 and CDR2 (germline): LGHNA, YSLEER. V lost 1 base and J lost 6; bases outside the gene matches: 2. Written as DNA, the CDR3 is TGCGCCAGCAGCCAAGTAGGGGGCGATGGCTACACCTTC. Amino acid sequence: CASSQVGGDGYTF.

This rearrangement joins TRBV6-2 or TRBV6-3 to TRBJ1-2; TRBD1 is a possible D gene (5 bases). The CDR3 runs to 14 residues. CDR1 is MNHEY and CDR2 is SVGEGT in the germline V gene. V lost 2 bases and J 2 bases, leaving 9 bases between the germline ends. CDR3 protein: CASSYAGANYGYTF. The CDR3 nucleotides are TGTGCCAGCAGTTACGCCGGGGCGAACTATGGCTACACCTTC.

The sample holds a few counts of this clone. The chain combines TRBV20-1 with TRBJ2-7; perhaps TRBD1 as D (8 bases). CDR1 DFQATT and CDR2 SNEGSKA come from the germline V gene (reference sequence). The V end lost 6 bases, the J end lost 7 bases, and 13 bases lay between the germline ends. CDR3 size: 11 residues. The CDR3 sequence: CSANRGGEQYV. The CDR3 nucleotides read TGCAGTGCAAACAGGGGGGGAGAGCAGTACGTC.

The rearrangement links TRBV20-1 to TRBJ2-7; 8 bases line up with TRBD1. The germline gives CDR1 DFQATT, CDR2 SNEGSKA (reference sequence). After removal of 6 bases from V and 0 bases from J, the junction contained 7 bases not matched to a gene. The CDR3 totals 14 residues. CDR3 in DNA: TGCAGTGCGAGTAAGACAGGGGTCTCCTACGAGCAGTACGTC. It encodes CSASKTGVSYEQYV.

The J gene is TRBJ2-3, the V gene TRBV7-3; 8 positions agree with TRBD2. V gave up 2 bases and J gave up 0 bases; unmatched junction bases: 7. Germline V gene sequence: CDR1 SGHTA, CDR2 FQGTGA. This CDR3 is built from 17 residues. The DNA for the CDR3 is TGTGCCAGCAGCTTAGATTTAGCGGGGTTGAGCACAGATACGCAGTATTTT. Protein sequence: CASSLDLAGLSTDTQYF.

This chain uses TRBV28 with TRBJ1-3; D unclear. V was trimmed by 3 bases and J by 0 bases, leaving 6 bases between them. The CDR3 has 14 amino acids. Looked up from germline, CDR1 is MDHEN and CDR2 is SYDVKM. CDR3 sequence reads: CASSFSHSGNTIYF. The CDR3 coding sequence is TGTGCCAGCAGTTTCAGCCACTCTGGAAACACCATATATTTT.

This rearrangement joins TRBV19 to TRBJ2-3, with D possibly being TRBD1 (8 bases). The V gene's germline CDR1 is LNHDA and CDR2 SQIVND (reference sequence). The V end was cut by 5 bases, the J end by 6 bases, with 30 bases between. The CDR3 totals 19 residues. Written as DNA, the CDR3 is TGTGCCAGTAGTCTTTTACAGGGGGGGGCAGGTGGCCCCCCGGATACGCAGTATTTT. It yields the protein CASSLLQGGAGGPPDTQYF. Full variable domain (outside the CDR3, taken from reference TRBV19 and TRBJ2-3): DGGITQSPKYLFRKEGQNVTLSCEQNLNHDAMYWYRQDPGQGLRLIYYSQIVNDFQKGDIAEGYSVSREKKESFPLTVTSAQKNPTAFYLCASSLLQGGAGGPPDTQYFGPGTRLTVL.

The CDR3 DNA reads as TGTGCCAGCAGGGACAGGGGAGGGAACACTGAAGCTTTCTTT. Amino acids: CASRDRGGNTEAFF. The chain combines TRBV2 with TRBJ1-1; 9 bases match TRBD1. V shed 6 bases, J shed 1 base, and the junction held 3 bases outside the gene matches. The CDR3 contains 14 residues. The germline CDR1 and CDR2 sequences are SNHLY and FYNNEI.

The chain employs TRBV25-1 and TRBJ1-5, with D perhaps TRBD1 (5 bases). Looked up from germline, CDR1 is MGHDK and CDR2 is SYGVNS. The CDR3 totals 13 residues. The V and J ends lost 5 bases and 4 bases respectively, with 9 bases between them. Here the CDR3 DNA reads TGTGCCAGCAGTCGCCAGGGAAATCAGCCCCAGCATTTT. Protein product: CASSRQGNQPQHF.

CDR3: CASSESWSVFADTQYF. The CDR3 DNA follows: TGTGCCAGCAGTGAATCTTGGAGTGTCTTCGCAGATACGCAGTATTTT. The chain uses TRBV6-1 and TRBJ2-3; D is ambiguous. The germline CDR1 and CDR2 sequences are MNHNS and SASEGT. Trimming shortened V by 2 bases and J by 4 bases, and 16 bases separated the two germline ends. The CDR3 length is 16 residues.

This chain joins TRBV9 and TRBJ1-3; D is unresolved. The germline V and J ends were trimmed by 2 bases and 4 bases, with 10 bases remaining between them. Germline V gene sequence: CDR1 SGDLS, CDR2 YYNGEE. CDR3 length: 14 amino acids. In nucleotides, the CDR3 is TGTGCCAGCAGCGTGTGGGGATCCGGAAACACCATATATTTT. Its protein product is CASSVWGSGNTIYF.

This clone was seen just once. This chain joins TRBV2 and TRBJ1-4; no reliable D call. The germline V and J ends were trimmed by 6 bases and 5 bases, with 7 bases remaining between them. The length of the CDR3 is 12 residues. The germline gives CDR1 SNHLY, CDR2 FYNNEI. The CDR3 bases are TGTGCCAGCAGCGCTGGAAATGAAAAACTGTTTTTT. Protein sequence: CASSAGNEKLFF.

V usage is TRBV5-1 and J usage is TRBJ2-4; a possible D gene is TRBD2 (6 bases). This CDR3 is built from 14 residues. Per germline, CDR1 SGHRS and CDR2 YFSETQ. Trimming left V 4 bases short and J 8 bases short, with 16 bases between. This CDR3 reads CASSSRASGDIQYF. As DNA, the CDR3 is TGCGCCAGCAGCAGCCGGGCCTCGGGGGACATTCAGTACTTC.

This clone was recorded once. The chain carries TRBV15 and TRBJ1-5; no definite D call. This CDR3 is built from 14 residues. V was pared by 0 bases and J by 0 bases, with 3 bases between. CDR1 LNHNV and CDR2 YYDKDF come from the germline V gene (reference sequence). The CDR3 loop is CATSRENSNQPQHF. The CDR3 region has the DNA TGTGCCACCAGCAGAGAGAATAGCAATCAGCCCCAGCATTTT. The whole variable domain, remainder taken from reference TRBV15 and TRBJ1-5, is DAMVIQNPRYQVTQFGKPVTLSCSQTLNHNVMYWYQQKSSQAPKLLFHYYDKDFNNEADTPDNFQSRRPNTSFCFLDIRSPGLGDTAMYLCATSRENSNQPQHFGDGTRLSIL.

CDR3 protein: CATSDPHGPEGDEQYV. In DNA, the CDR3 is TGTGCCACCAGTGACCCTCACGGCCCGGAGGGGGACGAGCAGTACGTC. The chain is built from TRBV24-1 and TRBJ2-7; D is possibly TRBD1 or TRBD2 (6 bases each). The CDR3 totals 16 residues. V lost 4 bases to trimming and J lost 5 bases, with 20 bases between them. CDR1 is KGHDR and CDR2 is SFDVKD in the germline V gene.